The entry that follows covers one TCR beta chain sequence. Cohort assignment relied on participant-reported clinical history. TCRdb's table, derived via immunoSEQ multiplex PCR, lists solely in-frame clones and lacks some. There are around 450,000 clones in the sample; roughly 91% occur only once, and about 0.57% lies in the top ten. The record originates from a study of blood T cell repertoires in COVID-19. CDR1 is ENHRY, CDR2 SYGVKD, per germline. This CDR3 has 13 amino acids. The germline V and J ends were trimmed by 5 bases and 1 base, with 8 bases remaining between them. V gene TRBV10-3 combines with J gene TRBJ1-1; D remains ambiguous. The specimen was PBMCs or T cells enriched from blood (not recorded which). This sequence was found in a man between 18 and 35 years old who had recovered from COVID-19. DNA for the CDR3: TGTGCCATCAGTTGGGAGCGGAACACTGAAGCTTTCTTT. It translates to CAISWERNTEAFF.